The entry below describes one T cell receptor beta chain. Its antigen is as yet unknown. The sample carries other DNA sequences with the same CDR3. The data are from a study of cytomegalovirus exposure and HLA in healthy donors. The study's findings and limits: In a later analysis, V- and J-gene trimming of beta chains associated with a DCLRE1C missense variant, replicated independently. A later analysis found TCR association rates differed by HLA locus, highest for DRB1 and lowest for HLA-C. In a later analysis, specific HLA alleles were associated with 15,000 to 20,000 TCR beta sequences at a 0.05 false discovery rate.

The PCR used 60 Vbeta and 13 Jbeta primers. The repertoire was sequenced with immunoSEQ multiplex PCR; TCRdb's copy has only in-frame clones and lacks some. There are approximately 110,000 clones in the sample; about 81% occur only once, and 0.9% to 1.2% lies in the top ten. The CDR3 extends over 14 amino acids. CDR1 and CDR2 (germline): SGHRS, YFSETQ. V shed 4 bases, J shed 4 bases, and the junction held 3 bases outside the gene matches. Healthy bone marrow donors supplied every sample. This chain uses TRBV5-1 with TRBJ1-5; 9 bases fit TRBD1. Source material: PBMCs. The sequence came from a woman aged 25-40 years in good health and CMV-seronegative. The CDR3 here is CASSPGTGNQPQHF. The CDR3 bases are TGCGCCAGCAGCCCCGGGACAGGGAATCAGCCCCAGCATTTT.